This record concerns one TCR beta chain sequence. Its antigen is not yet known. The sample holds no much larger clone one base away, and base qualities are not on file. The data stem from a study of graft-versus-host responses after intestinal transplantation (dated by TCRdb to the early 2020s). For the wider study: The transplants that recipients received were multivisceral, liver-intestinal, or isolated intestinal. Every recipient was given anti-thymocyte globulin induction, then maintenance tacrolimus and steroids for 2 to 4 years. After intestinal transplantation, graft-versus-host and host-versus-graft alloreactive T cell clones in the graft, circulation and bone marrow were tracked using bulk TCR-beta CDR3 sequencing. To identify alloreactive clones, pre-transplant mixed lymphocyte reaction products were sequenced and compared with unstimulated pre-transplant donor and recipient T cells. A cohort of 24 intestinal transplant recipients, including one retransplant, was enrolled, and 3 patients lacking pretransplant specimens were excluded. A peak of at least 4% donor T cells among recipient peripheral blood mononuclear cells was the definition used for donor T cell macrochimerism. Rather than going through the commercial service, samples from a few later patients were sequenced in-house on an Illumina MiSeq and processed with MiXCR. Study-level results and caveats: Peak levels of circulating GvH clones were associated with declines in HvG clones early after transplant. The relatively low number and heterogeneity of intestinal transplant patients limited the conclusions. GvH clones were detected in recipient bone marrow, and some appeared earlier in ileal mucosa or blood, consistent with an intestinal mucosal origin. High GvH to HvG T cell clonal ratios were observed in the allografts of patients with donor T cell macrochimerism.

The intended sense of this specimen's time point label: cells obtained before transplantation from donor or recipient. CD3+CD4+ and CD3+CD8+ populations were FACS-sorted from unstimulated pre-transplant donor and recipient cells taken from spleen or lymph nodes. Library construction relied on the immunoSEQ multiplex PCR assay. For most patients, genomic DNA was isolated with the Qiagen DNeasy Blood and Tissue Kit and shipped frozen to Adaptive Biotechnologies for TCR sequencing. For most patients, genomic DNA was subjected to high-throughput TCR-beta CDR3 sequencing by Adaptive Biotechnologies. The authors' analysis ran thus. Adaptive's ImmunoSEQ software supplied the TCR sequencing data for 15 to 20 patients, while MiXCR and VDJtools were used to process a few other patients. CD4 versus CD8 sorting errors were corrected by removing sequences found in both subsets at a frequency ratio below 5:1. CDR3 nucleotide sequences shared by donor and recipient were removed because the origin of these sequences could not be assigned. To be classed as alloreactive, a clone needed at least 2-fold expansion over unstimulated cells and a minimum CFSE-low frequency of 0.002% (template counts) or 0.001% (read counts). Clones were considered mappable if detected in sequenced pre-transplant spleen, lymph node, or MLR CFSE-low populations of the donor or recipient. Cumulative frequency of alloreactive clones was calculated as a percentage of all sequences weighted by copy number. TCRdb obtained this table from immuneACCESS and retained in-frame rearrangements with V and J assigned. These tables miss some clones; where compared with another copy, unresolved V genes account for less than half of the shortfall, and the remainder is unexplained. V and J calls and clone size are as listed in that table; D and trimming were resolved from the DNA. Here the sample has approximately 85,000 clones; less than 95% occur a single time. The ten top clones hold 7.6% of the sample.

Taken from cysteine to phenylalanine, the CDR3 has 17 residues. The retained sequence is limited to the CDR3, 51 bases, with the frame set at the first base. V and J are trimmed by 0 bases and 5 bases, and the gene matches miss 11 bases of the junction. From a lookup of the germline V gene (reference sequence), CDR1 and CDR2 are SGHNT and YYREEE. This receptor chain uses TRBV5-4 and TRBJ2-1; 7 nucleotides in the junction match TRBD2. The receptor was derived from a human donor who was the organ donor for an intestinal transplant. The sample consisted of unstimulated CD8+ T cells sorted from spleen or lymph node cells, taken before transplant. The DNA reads TGTGCCAGCAGCTTGGGTAGCGGGTCAAACTACAACAATGAGCAGTTCTTC. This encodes CASSLGSGSNYNNEQFF.